The present TCR beta chain was sequenced within a study of tumor-infiltrating lymphocytes in primary liver carcinoma. About the research overall: The five patients, who were men and women, ranged in age from 30 to 69 years. The study's findings and limits: Researchers found tumor-adjacent and tumor-blood pairs overlapped less than tumor region pairs.

Germline-derived CDR1 and CDR2 are SGHAT and FQNNGV. This CDR3 comprises 16 residues. Comments on this clonotype: The antigen remains undetermined. One junction end does not reproduce the germline sequence, and a read error may be involved.

Production of TCR beta cDNA used around 0.45 ug total RNA together with a constant-region primer. The TCR beta library was amplified through three nested multiplex PCR rounds in a modified ARM-PCR procedure. The first two PCR rounds used TRBV1-TRBV30 forward primers with a C-beta reverse primer, nine to ten cycles each. TCRdb re-derived calls from the multiplex PCR reads in MiXCR, one entry per CDR3 protein. The sample holds tens of thousands of distinct CDR3 sequences, 60% to 85% seen once. From roughly 20-30 mg of unsorted bulk tissue, DNA and RNA were co-extracted together. Through surgical resection, the patients' primary liver carcinoma was treated.

The rearrangement links TRBV11-2 to TRBJ2-2, with unresolved D. Sample: liver tumor tissue from sampling region 4. Described subset: tumor region T4, right-lateral pole. The receptor was isolated from a woman aged 25-40 years with primary liver carcinoma and hepatitis B virus infection. CDR3 sequence: CASNPDPQLNTWELFF. CDR3 coding DNA: TGTGCCAGCAACCCTGATCCCCAATTGAACACCTGGGAGCTGTTTTTT.